This TCR beta chain came from a study of shared clonotypes between healthy human individuals. The study's findings and limits: Even with large depth, rarefaction showed that sorted-subset sequencing was incomplete.

The data were produced by immunoSEQ multiplex PCR, yet TCRdb's version contains in-frame clones alone and is incomplete. The sample shows almost 750,000 clones, 72% of them seen only once. CDR3 length: 16 residues. J gave up 0 bases and V 0 bases, and 4 bases lay outside the gene matches. CDR1 is SGHRS and CDR2 is YFSETQ in the germline V gene. Concerning this clone itself: Its specificity is unknown.

This TCR came from a woman younger than 45 in good health. The sequenced material came from memory CD4+ T cells sorted from blood. Documented subset: CD45RA-negative fraction. The chain carries TRBV5-1 and TRBJ2-7; 9 bases are shared with TRBD1. This chain's CDR3 is CASSLGDRDFSYEQYF. The CDR3, as DNA: TGCGCCAGCAGCTTGGGGGACAGGGACTTCTCCTACGAGCAGTACTTC. The complete variable domain, with remaining parts taken from reference TRBV5-1 and TRBJ2-7, reads KAGVTQTPRYLIKTRGQQVTLSCSPISGHRSVSWYQQTPGQGLQFLFEYFSETQRNKGNFPGRFSGRQFSNSRSEMNVSTLELGDSALYLCASSLGDRDFSYEQYFGPGTRLTVT.